A selection of T cell receptor beta chains follows, all from one sample in a study of T cell changes during pregnancy in multiple sclerosis. The method was immunoSEQ multiplex PCR; TCRdb's version includes in-frame clones alone and lacks a portion of them. Seen here are roughly 70,000 clones, 85% to 95% observed once, and the top ten hold less than 3%. The sample here was peripheral blood, taken in the third trimester of pregnancy. The receptors derive from a female donor in good health, enrolled as a control in a pregnancy study. The CDR3 runs from the conserved cysteine through the conserved F or W. The D gene is left open where the match is weak. Not all rows give a size; the values are once, few, many and, for expanded clones, a class.

CDR3 | DNA | V | size | J | D
CASSRFRGTTSTNEKLFF | TGTGCCAGCAGCCGCTTCAGGGGTACAACCTCAACTAATGAAAAACTGTTTTTT | TRBV7-6 | - | TRBJ1-4 | -
CATSRDRDRGRNEQYF | TGTGCCACCAGCAGAGATCGGGACAGGGGGCGAAACGAGCAGTACTTC | TRBV15 | - | TRBJ2-7 | TRBD1
CAIRRDRDRYEQYF | TGTGCCATCAGGAGGGACAGGGACCGCTACGAGCAGTACTTC | TRBV10-3 | - | TRBJ2-7 | TRBD1
CASSLRGGLTGLSSYNEQFF | TGCGCCAGCAGCCTCCGGGGGGGGCTGACAGGGCTGAGCTCCTACAATGAGCAGTTCTTC | TRBV4-1 | - | TRBJ2-1 | -
CASSFGRNEQYF | TGTGCCAGCAGTTTCGGGAGAAACGAGCAGTACTTC | TRBV28 | - | TRBJ2-7 | -
CASGGVNGETQYF | TGCGCCAGCGGGGGCGTCAATGGGGAGACCCAGTACTTC | TRBV5-1 | - | TRBJ2-5 | -
CASSYQMKQYF | TGTGCCAGCAGTTACCAGATGAAGCAGTACTTC | TRBV6-5 | - | TRBJ2-7 | -
CASSSDRVWRTEAFF | TGTGCCAGCAGCTCCGACAGGGTATGGCGGACTGAAGCTTTCTTT | TRBV7-6 | - | TRBJ1-1 | TRBD1
CASSQEWDDRDRELVDVYEQYF | TGCGCCAGCAGCCAAGAATGGGACGATCGGGACAGGGAATTAGTTGACGTCTACGAGCAGTACTTC | TRBV4-3 | - | TRBJ2-7 | TRBD1
CASSYSDLTTQYGYTF | TGTGCCAGCAGTTACTCGGATCTCACTACTCAATATGGCTACACCTTC | TRBV6-5 | - | TRBJ1-2 | -
CATDRARGESGYTF | TGTGCCACCGACAGGGCAAGGGGCGAGTCGGGCTACACCTTC | TRBV6-5 | - | TRBJ1-2 | TRBD1
CASSYTDSKPYEQYF | TGTGCCAGCAGTTACACGGACAGTAAACCCTACGAGCAGTACTTC | TRBV6-6 | - | TRBJ2-7 | -
CASSESGQGGVYF | TGCGCCAGCAGTGAGTCGGGACAGGGTGGGGTGTACTTC | TRBV10-1 | once | TRBJ2-7 | TRBD1
CASSEDQAFYEQYF | TGTGCCAGCAGTGAAGATCAAGCCTTCTACGAGCAGTACTTC | TRBV2 | - | TRBJ2-7 | -
CASTVTGGSSYEQYF | TGTGCCAGCACGGTGACTGGCGGGTCCTCCTACGAGCAGTACTTC | TRBV6-1 | once | TRBJ2-7 | -
CATSVDRVNNEQFF | TGTGCCACCTCGGTGGACAGGGTAAACAATGAGCAGTTCTTC | TRBV25-1 | - | TRBJ2-1 | TRBD1
CASSVDQGGETDTQYF | TGTGCCAGCAGCGTAGATCAGGGAGGTGAGACAGATACGCAGTATTTT | TRBV9 | - | TRBJ2-3 | -
CASSPPSPEQFF | TGTGCCAGCTCACCACCGAGCCCAGAGCAGTTCTTC | TRBV18 | - | TRBJ2-1 | -
CASSEVGQGVGDQPQHF | TGTGCCAGCAGTGAAGTGGGACAGGGGGTAGGAGATCAGCCCCAGCATTTT | TRBV6-1 | once | TRBJ1-5 | TRBD1
CSVDGDTEAFF | TGCAGCGTTGATGGAGATACTGAAGCTTTCTTT | TRBV29-1 | few | TRBJ1-1 | -
CASRGGRDQPQHF | TGTGCCAGCAGAGGGGGCAGGGATCAGCCCCAGCATTTT | TRBV25-1 | - | TRBJ1-5 | TRBD1
CASNAGPGSPLHF | TGTGCCAGCAATGCAGGGCCGGGTTCACCCCTCCACTTT | TRBV6-5 | - | TRBJ1-6 | -
CASSLRTGTDYNSPLHF | TGTGCCAGCAGCCTCCGAACAGGGACAGACTATAATTCACCCCTCCACTTT | TRBV7-6 | - | TRBJ1-6 | TRBD1
CASSIRTAPILYNEQFF | TGTGCCAGCAGCATACGGACAGCACCAATCTTGTACAATGAGCAGTTCTTC | TRBV7-2 | few | TRBJ2-1 | -
CASPRQLNTGELFF | TGCGCCAGCCCTCGACAGCTGAACACCGGGGAGCTGTTTTTT | TRBV23-1 | - | TRBJ2-2 | -
CASISDRSREKLFF | TGTGCCAGTATCTCCGACAGGTCACGGGAAAAACTGTTTTTT | TRBV19 | - | TRBJ1-4 | -
CSVVEGTSYNEQFF | TGCAGCGTTGTCGAGGGTACTTCCTACAATGAGCAGTTCTTC | TRBV29-1 | - | TRBJ2-1 | -
CASSFGAGYGYTF | TGTGCCAGCAGTTTTGGGGCGGGATATGGCTACACCTTC | TRBV28 | few | TRBJ1-2 | -
CASSQVGDMSYEQYF | TGCGCCAGCAGCCAAGTGGGGGACATGTCCTACGAGCAGTACTTC | TRBV4-3 | - | TRBJ2-7 | -
CASSFSGPLVNTIYF | TGTGCCAGCAGCTTTTCTGGGCCCTTGGTAAACACCATATATTTT | TRBV7-9 | - | TRBJ1-3 | -
CASRDREWAQPQHF | TGTGCCAGTAGGGACAGGGAATGGGCTCAGCCCCAGCATTTT | TRBV19 | - | TRBJ1-5 | TRBD1
CASSPGESYEQYF | TGTGCCAGTAGTCCGGGAGAATCCTACGAGCAGTACTTC | TRBV19 | - | TRBJ2-7 | -
CASSLSGTGIPEQYF | TGTGCCAGCAGCCTCTCCGGGACAGGGATTCCCGAGCAGTACTTC | TRBV5-4 | - | TRBJ2-7 | TRBD1
CASSSRAGSEYETQYF | TGTGCCAGTAGTTCCCGTGCGGGCAGTGAATATGAGACCCAGTACTTC | TRBV19 | - | TRBJ2-5 | -
CASSVDWLRLDGYTF | TGTGCCAGCAGCGTAGATTGGTTGCGTTTAGATGGCTACACCTTC | TRBV9 | - | TRBJ1-2 | -
CASSWQGRSGNTIYF | TGTGCCAGCAGCTGGCAGGGTCGCTCCGGAAACACCATATATTTT | TRBV5-6 | - | TRBJ1-3 | -
CASSPGTGGLSGYTF | TGTGCCAGCAGTCCCGGGACAGGGGGTCTGAGCGGCTACACCTTC | TRBV27 | - | TRBJ1-2 | TRBD1